This is a list of T cell receptor beta chains from one sample in a study of breast tumors, draining lymph nodes, adjacent tissues. TCRdb itself ran the multiplex PCR reads through MiXCR, one entry per CDR3 protein. Of 180,000 or so distinct CDR3 sequences listed, roughly 29% are singletons. Sequenced material: axillary lymph node tissue. Receptors originate from a female donor with breast cancer. Some clones in this sample may be carry-over from other donors' samples. Both conserved end residues are part of each CDR3. D genes are given only for firm matches. Clone size appears in some rows only: once, few, many, or a class for an expanded clone.

j_call: TRBJ1-2; clone_size: many; d_call: NA; v_call: TRBV18; cdr3_nt: TGTGCCAGCTCACCAGGCGATAACTATGGCTACACCTTC; cdr3_aa: CASSPGDNYGYTF
j_call: TRBJ1-2; clone_size: many; d_call: NA; v_call: TRBV6-6; cdr3_nt: TGTGCCAGCACCCCCACAGAGGGTACCAACTATGGCTACACCTTC; cdr3_aa: CASTPTEGTNYGYTF
j_call: TRBJ1-4; clone_size: many; d_call: TRBD1; v_call: TRBV7-6; cdr3_nt: TGTGCCAGCAGCTTGAGGACAGGCAATAATGAAAAACTGTTTTTT; cdr3_aa: CASSLRTGNNEKLFF
j_call: TRBJ2-1; clone_size: many; d_call: NA; v_call: TRBV18; cdr3_nt: TGTGCCAGCTCACCAGGGGCTATCTACAATGAGCAGTTCTTC; cdr3_aa: CASSPGAIYNEQFF
j_call: TRBJ2-2; clone_size: once; d_call: NA; v_call: TRBV5-5; cdr3_nt: TGTGCCAGCAGCTTGGATCCGGGGGCGAACACCGGGGAGCTGTTTTTT; cdr3_aa: CASSLDPGANTGELFF
j_call: TRBJ1-1; clone_size: NA; d_call: TRBD1; v_call: TRBV3-1; cdr3_nt: TGTGCCAGCAGCCAAAGGGACAGGGGATATACTGAAGCCTTCTTT; cdr3_aa: CASSQRDRGYTEAFF
j_call: TRBJ1-1; clone_size: few; d_call: NA; v_call: TRBV7-2; cdr3_nt: TGTGCCAGCGGACTTAGGACGCTGAACACTGAAGCTTTCTTT; cdr3_aa: CASGLRTLNTEAFF
j_call: TRBJ1-4; clone_size: many; d_call: NA; v_call: TRBV6-1; cdr3_nt: TGTGCCAGCAGTGTCGGTCCCAGGGTAAAACTGTTTTTT; cdr3_aa: CASSVGPRVKLFF
j_call: TRBJ2-2; clone_size: NA; d_call: TRBD1; v_call: TRBV28; cdr3_nt: TGTGCCAGCAGTTTACGGGACAGAAACACCGGGGAGCTGTTTTTT; cdr3_aa: CASSLRDRNTGELFF
j_call: TRBJ2-1; clone_size: many; d_call: TRBD2; v_call: TRBV12-3/TRBV12-4; cdr3_nt: TGTGCCAGCAGGATCCCGGGACTAGGGTACAATGAGCAGTTCTTC; cdr3_aa: CASRIPGLGYNEQFF
j_call: TRBJ2-7; clone_size: many; d_call: NA; v_call: TRBV25-1; cdr3_nt: TGTGCCAGCAGTGAAGGGGGAAGAGCATGGAACGAGCAGTACTTC; cdr3_aa: CASSEGGRAWNEQYF
j_call: TRBJ2-1; clone_size: many; d_call: NA; v_call: TRBV5-8; cdr3_nt: TGTGCCAGCAGCTTGGCCCCGGGGTGGAATGAGCAGTTCTTC; cdr3_aa: CASSLAPGWNEQFF
j_call: TRBJ1-1; clone_size: NA; d_call: NA; v_call: TRBV20-1; cdr3_nt: TGCAGTGCTCGCGAACAGGGTTCGAGCACTGAAGCTTTCTTT; cdr3_aa: CSAREQGSSTEAFF
j_call: TRBJ1-5; clone_size: many; d_call: NA; v_call: TRBV5-8; cdr3_nt: TGTGCCAGCAGCTTTCAGGGCTCCCGACAGCCCCAGCATTTT; cdr3_aa: CASSFQGSRQPQHF
j_call: TRBJ2-5; clone_size: NA; d_call: TRBD2; v_call: TRBV7-7; cdr3_nt: TGTGCTAGAGATAGGCCTAGCGGGGGTAAGACCCAGTACTTC; cdr3_aa: CARDRPSGGKTQYF
j_call: TRBJ2-7; clone_size: NA; d_call: NA; v_call: TRBV20-1; cdr3_nt: TGCAGTGCCAGCAGCTTAGCGGCTACACAACCACCCTACGAGCAGTACTTC; cdr3_aa: CSASSLAATQPPYEQYF
j_call: TRBJ1-4; clone_size: many; d_call: TRBD1; v_call: TRBV2; cdr3_nt: TGTGCCAGCAAGGACAGGGAGGCAACTAATGAAAAACTGTTTTTT; cdr3_aa: CASKDREATNEKLFF
j_call: TRBJ2-1; clone_size: few; d_call: TRBD2; v_call: TRBV3-1; cdr3_nt: TGTGCCTCTGCCCGGGGGGTCCATGAGCAGTTCTTC; cdr3_aa: CASARGVHEQFF
j_call: TRBJ1-4; clone_size: many; d_call: TRBD1; v_call: TRBV20-1; cdr3_nt: TGCAGTGCTAGGCCCGGGACAGGGAGTGAAAAACTGTTTTTT; cdr3_aa: CSARPGTGSEKLFF
j_call: TRBJ1-5; clone_size: many; d_call: NA; v_call: TRBV20-1; cdr3_nt: TGCAGTGCTAGAGATCTGACCGTCGGGAAGCCCCAGCATTTT; cdr3_aa: CSARDLTVGKPQHF
j_call: TRBJ1-4; clone_size: many; d_call: NA; v_call: TRBV20-1; cdr3_nt: TGCAGTGCTAGAGATCGGCGCAGGGGTGTGGAAAAACTGTTTTTT; cdr3_aa: CSARDRRRGVEKLFF
j_call: TRBJ1-4; clone_size: many; d_call: NA; v_call: TRBV5-1; cdr3_nt: TGCGCCAGCAGCTTGCTTGGGGGAGGAGGCGAAAAACTGTTTTTT; cdr3_aa: CASSLLGGGGEKLFF
j_call: TRBJ2-5; clone_size: NA; d_call: NA; v_call: TRBV3-1; cdr3_nt: TGTGCCAGCAGCCCCTACCTGTCTGGCGGGGAAGAGACCCAGTACTTC; cdr3_aa: CASSPYLSGGEETQYF
j_call: TRBJ1-2; clone_size: NA; d_call: TRBD1; v_call: TRBV10-3; cdr3_nt: TGTGCCATCAGCGCCGGGACAGGGAAACATGGCTACACCTTC; cdr3_aa: CAISAGTGKHGYTF
j_call: TRBJ2-5; clone_size: many; d_call: NA; v_call: TRBV11-2; cdr3_nt: TGTGCCAGCAGCTTGGAGGGCATAGAGACCCAGTACTTC; cdr3_aa: CASSLEGIETQYF
j_call: TRBJ2-3; clone_size: many; d_call: TRBD2; v_call: TRBV5-4; cdr3_nt: TGTGCCAGCAGCCTGACTAGCGGGAGACAGGATACGCAGTATTTT; cdr3_aa: CASSLTSGRQDTQYF
j_call: TRBJ2-1; clone_size: many; d_call: TRBD2; v_call: TRBV29-1; cdr3_nt: TGCAGCGGGGGATGGCGGGAGAGCAGCCGGAATGAGCAGTTCTTC; cdr3_aa: CSGGWRESSRNEQFF
j_call: TRBJ2-2; clone_size: NA; d_call: NA; v_call: TRBV12-3/TRBV12-4; cdr3_nt: NA; cdr3_aa: CASSNGNEQFFGPGTAGELFF
j_call: TRBJ2-7; clone_size: many; d_call: TRBD2; v_call: TRBV4-1; cdr3_nt: TGCGCCAGCAGCCCGACTAGCGGGGCCTACGAGCAGTACTTC; cdr3_aa: CASSPTSGAYEQYF
j_call: TRBJ2-1; clone_size: many; d_call: NA; v_call: TRBV7-9; cdr3_nt: TGTGCCAGCAGCTCTACTTCGAACAATGAGCAGTTCTTC; cdr3_aa: CASSSTSNNEQFF
j_call: TRBJ2-1; clone_size: many; d_call: TRBD2; v_call: TRBV2; cdr3_nt: TGTGCCAGCAGTGAAAAGGGAAGACTAGCGGGGAACAATGAGCAGTTCTTC; cdr3_aa: CASSEKGRLAGNNEQFF
j_call: TRBJ2-1; clone_size: many; d_call: TRBD2; v_call: TRBV20-1; cdr3_nt: TGCAGTGCTAGAGTTCAGGGACTAGCGGGGTACAATGAGCAGTTCTTC; cdr3_aa: CSARVQGLAGYNEQFF
j_call: TRBJ1-6; clone_size: many; d_call: TRBD1; v_call: TRBV7-2; cdr3_nt: TGTGCCAGCAGCTTAGGGAACAGGGGTACGACACCCCTCCACTTT; cdr3_aa: CASSLGNRGTTPLHF
j_call: TRBJ1-1; clone_size: few; d_call: TRBD1; v_call: TRBV12-3/TRBV12-4; cdr3_nt: TGTGCCAGCACCGACAGGGGGCTCGCTGAAGCTTTCTTT; cdr3_aa: CASTDRGLAEAFF
j_call: TRBJ2-1; clone_size: NA; d_call: TRBD2; v_call: TRBV5-4; cdr3_nt: TGTGCCAGCAGCTTGCCTAGCGGGGACCACAATGAGCAGCTCTTC; cdr3_aa: CASSLPSGDHNEQLF
j_call: TRBJ2-2; clone_size: NA; d_call: TRBD1; v_call: TRBV6-2/TRBV6-3; cdr3_nt: TGTGCCAGCACCCCCCGGACAGGGAACACCGGGGAGCTGTTTTTT; cdr3_aa: CASTPRTGNTGELFF
j_call: TRBJ2-7; clone_size: many; d_call: NA; v_call: TRBV5-1; cdr3_nt: TGCGCCAGCAGCCCCCGAACCGGGACCCAGAACGTCTACGAGCAGTACTTC; cdr3_aa: CASSPRTGTQNVYEQYF
j_call: TRBJ2-3; clone_size: NA; d_call: TRBD2; v_call: TRBV18; cdr3_nt: TGTGCCAGCTCACTGGCTAGCGGGAGAGATACGCAGTATTTT; cdr3_aa: CASSLASGRDTQYF
j_call: TRBJ2-7; clone_size: many; d_call: TRBD1; v_call: TRBV29-1; cdr3_nt: TGCAGCGTTGCTACAGGGGGTCACGAGCAGTACTTC; cdr3_aa: CSVATGGHEQYF
j_call: TRBJ1-2; clone_size: NA; d_call: NA; v_call: TRBV20-1; cdr3_nt: TGCAGTGCTAGAGATCTGGGGTCGAACTATGGCTACACCTTC; cdr3_aa: CSARDLGSNYGYTF
j_call: TRBJ2-1; clone_size: many; d_call: NA; v_call: TRBV20-1; cdr3_nt: TGCAGTGCTAGAGGCCCAGGGCTCGGCAATGAGCAGTTCTTC; cdr3_aa: CSARGPGLGNEQFF
j_call: TRBJ1-6; clone_size: many; d_call: TRBD1; v_call: TRBV5-5; cdr3_nt: TGTGCCAGCAGCCAAGCCGGGACAGGGAATTCACCCCTCCACTTT; cdr3_aa: CASSQAGTGNSPLHF
j_call: TRBJ2-5; clone_size: NA; d_call: NA; v_call: TRBV7-8; cdr3_nt: TGTGCCAGCAGCTTAAGCCGGGACTCCCAAGAGACCCAGTACTTC; cdr3_aa: CASSLSRDSQETQYF
j_call: TRBJ1-5; clone_size: NA; d_call: TRBD1; v_call: TRBV20-1; cdr3_nt: TGCAGTGCTCCCCCCGGGACAGAACAAGAGACCCAGCATTTT; cdr3_aa: CSAPPGTEQETQHF
j_call: TRBJ2-7; clone_size: many; d_call: NA; v_call: TRBV29-1; cdr3_nt: TGCAGCGTTGAAGGCCTCCCGGGGGAGCAGTACTTC; cdr3_aa: CSVEGLPGEQYF
j_call: TRBJ2-7; clone_size: many; d_call: NA; v_call: TRBV18; cdr3_nt: TGTGCCAGCTCACCACCGGACAACTCCTACGAGCAGTACTTC; cdr3_aa: CASSPPDNSYEQYF
j_call: TRBJ2-7; clone_size: many; d_call: TRBD2; v_call: TRBV5-1; cdr3_nt: TGCGCCAGCAGCTTGGGCGGTAGCGGGGGGCCCGAGCAGTACTTC; cdr3_aa: CASSLGGSGGPEQYF
j_call: TRBJ1-5; clone_size: few; d_call: TRBD1; v_call: TRBV28; cdr3_nt: TGTGCCAGCAGTCCCGGGACAGGGCGCGATCAGCCCCAGCATTTT; cdr3_aa: CASSPGTGRDQPQHF
j_call: TRBJ2-2; clone_size: many; d_call: TRBD2; v_call: TRBV7-8; cdr3_nt: TGTGCCAGCCGAGGGACTAGCGGGAGGGTTTACACCGGGGAGCTGTTTTTT; cdr3_aa: CASRGTSGRVYTGELFF
j_call: TRBJ2-7; clone_size: many; d_call: TRBD2; v_call: TRBV4-3; cdr3_nt: TGCGCCAGCAGCCTATCAGATGGGCTAGCGGGAAGTTACGAGCAGTACTTC; cdr3_aa: CASSLSDGLAGSYEQYF
j_call: TRBJ2-2; clone_size: many; d_call: TRBD2; v_call: TRBV7-2; cdr3_nt: TGTGCCAGCAGTCCGGGAGGCCTGAACACCGGGGAGCTGTTTTTT; cdr3_aa: CASSPGGLNTGELFF
j_call: TRBJ2-5; clone_size: NA; d_call: TRBD2; v_call: TRBV5-1; cdr3_nt: TGCGCCAGCAGCGGTGGGACTAGCAGAGAGACCCAGTACTTC; cdr3_aa: CASSGGTSRETQYF
j_call: TRBJ2-3; clone_size: many; d_call: TRBD2; v_call: TRBV29-1; cdr3_nt: TGCAGCGCCGCTAGCGGGGGGGCCACAGATACGCAGTATTTT; cdr3_aa: CSAASGGATDTQYF
j_call: TRBJ2-5; clone_size: NA; d_call: TRBD2; v_call: TRBV6-2/TRBV6-3; cdr3_nt: TGTGCCAGCGGTCGACTGACTAGCGGGAGGGAGACCCAGTACTTC; cdr3_aa: CASGRLTSGRETQYF
j_call: TRBJ2-1; clone_size: many; d_call: NA; v_call: TRBV2; cdr3_nt: TGTGCCAGCAATGATCCCCCCCTGAGGCAGTTCTTC; cdr3_aa: CASNDPPLRQFF
j_call: TRBJ1-6; clone_size: many; d_call: NA; v_call: TRBV6-5; cdr3_nt: TGTGCCAGCAGTCACTCGTTTGGCCGCCAAAATTCACCCCTCCACTTT; cdr3_aa: CASSHSFGRQNSPLHF
j_call: TRBJ1-2; clone_size: NA; d_call: TRBD1; v_call: TRBV9; cdr3_nt: TGTGCCAGCAGCGTAGGACAGGGGTTCCCCTATGGCTCCACCTTC; cdr3_aa: CASSVGQGFPYGSTF
j_call: TRBJ2-3; clone_size: NA; d_call: NA; v_call: TRBV7-3; cdr3_nt: TGTGCCAGCAGCCTCACAGGGACTAGCACAGATACGCAGTATTTT; cdr3_aa: CASSLTGTSTDTQYF
j_call: TRBJ2-4; clone_size: NA; d_call: NA; v_call: TRBV7-9; cdr3_nt: TGTGCCAGCAGCTTTGGGGACGTTCGCGCTCAGTACTTC; cdr3_aa: CASSFGDVRAQYF